The clone carrying this T cell receptor (beta chain) has more than one count but fewer than ten. Unmatched junction bases numbered 9, after V lost 7 bases and J lost 2 bases. The CDR3 consists of 15 residues. Germline V gives CDR1 SGHRS, CDR2 YFSETQ. Gene-specific TRAV and TRBV primers were used for first-strand cDNA, covering alpha and beta chains. A constant-region primer paired with the V-primer adapter amplified TCRs over about 19 PCR cycles. MiXCR, run by TCRdb on the reads, gives a single entry per CDR3 protein. The table includes around 10,000 distinct CDR3 sequences, about half detected once. This sample is part of a study of low-dose radiotherapy and immunotherapy resistance in tumors. Overall study: Aspirin was taken orally by patients at 300 mg daily for four cycles from cycle 1 day 1.

The chain employs TRBV5-1 and TRBJ2-7; 10 bases line up with TRBD1. This clonotype was obtained from a human donor with advanced metastatic prostate, ovarian, gallbladder or colorectal cancer (not recorded which). This table probably holds off-target reads from a library built for another chain. The CDR3, as DNA: TGCGCCAGCGCCTTATCGACAGGGGGCCCCTACGAGCAGTACTTC. It is translated as CASALSTGGPYEQYF. Full variable domain (rest looked up from reference TRBV5-1 and TRBJ2-7): KAGVTQTPRYLIKTRGQQVTLSCSPISGHRSVSWYQQTPGQGLQFLFEYFSETQRNKGNFPGRFSGRQFSNSRSEMNVSTLELGDSALYLCASALSTGGPYEQYFGPGTRLTVT.